The clone carrying this TCR beta chain came up a few times. Its cognate antigen is unknown. The record originates from a study of CD8 T cells in ankylosing spondylitis. Overall study results and limits: It was reported that disease-linked clones were significantly enriched in matched ankylosing spondylitis synovial fluid. Typical of ankylosing spondylitis blood, it appeared, was a TCR beta motif of under 10 highly homologous variants.

This CDR3 comprises 16 residues. V lost 4 bases and J lost 6; bases outside the gene matches: 3. Looked up from germline, CDR1 is LGHNA and CDR2 is YSLEER. MiXCR was run by TCRdb on the 5' RACE reads, yielding one entry per CDR3 protein. The data contain roughly 230,000 distinct CDR3 sequences, approximately 20% of them singletons. This sequence originates from a male donor with ankylosing spondylitis or in good health (not recorded which). The chain carries TRBV4-3 and TRBJ2-2, with 15 bases matching TRBD2. Material: blood, either unsorted or a sorted T cell fraction (not recorded which). CDR3 bases: TGCGCCAGCAGCCTCGGGACTAGCGGGAGGTCCGGGGAGCTGTTTTTT. Encoded protein: CASSLGTSGRSGELFF.